Listed below are T cell receptor beta chains from one sample, sequenced in a study of cytomegalovirus exposure and HLA in healthy donors. The protocol was immunoSEQ multiplex PCR, while the TCRdb copy is restricted to in-frame clones and leaves out a portion. The sample includes 100,000 to 150,000 clones, roughly 90% of them seen just once. The specimen sequenced was PBMCs. These receptors all come from a woman aged 18-35 years in good health and CMV-seronegative. The CDR3 runs from the conserved cysteine through the conserved F or W. A D gene is named only where the DNA matches it firmly. Clone size is not always given. Where it is, it says once, few, many or a class for expanded clones.

j_gene: TRBJ2-7; d_gene: TRBD2; abundance: .; v_gene: TRBV9; CDR3nt: TGTGCCAGCAGCGTAGGGGTTAGCGGGACCCACGAGCAGTACTTC; CDR3aa: CASSVGVSGTHEQYF
j_gene: TRBJ1-1; d_gene: TRBD1; abundance: once; v_gene: TRBV19; CDR3nt: TGTGCCAGTAGTGGAGGACAGGGGTGGTTGGACACTGAAGCTTTCTTT; CDR3aa: CASSGGQGWLDTEAFF
j_gene: TRBJ2-7; d_gene: .; abundance: .; v_gene: TRBV18; CDR3nt: TGTGCCAGCTCACCGCAGGGACACTCCTACGAGCAGTACTTC; CDR3aa: CASSPQGHSYEQYF
j_gene: TRBJ2-6; d_gene: TRBD1; abundance: .; v_gene: TRBV28; CDR3nt: TGTGCCAGCAGATCGTACAGGGGGCCCGGGGCCAACGTCCTGACTTTC; CDR3aa: CASRSYRGPGANVLTF
j_gene: TRBJ2-7; d_gene: TRBD1; abundance: .; v_gene: TRBV4-2; CDR3nt: TGTGCCAGCAGCCAAGATACAGGGGCATGGTTGTCCTACGAGCAGTACTTC; CDR3aa: CASSQDTGAWLSYEQYF
j_gene: TRBJ2-1; d_gene: TRBD2; abundance: .; v_gene: TRBV4-2; CDR3nt: TGTGCCAGCAGCCAAAGACTAGCGGCCCACGATGAGCAGTTCTTC; CDR3aa: CASSQRLAAHDEQFF
j_gene: TRBJ2-5; d_gene: .; abundance: .; v_gene: TRBV18; CDR3nt: TGTGCCAGCTCCGGGCAAGAGACCCAGTACTTC; CDR3aa: CASSGQETQYF
j_gene: TRBJ2-1; d_gene: .; abundance: .; v_gene: TRBV6-4; CDR3nt: TGTGCCAGCAGTGACTCTGCGGTTCTCTCCTACAATGAGCAGTTCTTC; CDR3aa: CASSDSAVLSYNEQFF
j_gene: TRBJ2-5; d_gene: .; abundance: .; v_gene: TRBV7-9; CDR3nt: TGTGCCAGCAGCTTAGACGCCGGAGTTAAAGAGACCCAGTACTTC; CDR3aa: CASSLDAGVKETQYF
j_gene: TRBJ1-2; d_gene: TRBD1; abundance: .; v_gene: TRBV28; CDR3nt: TGTGCCAGCAGACCCCCTGCAGGGGGCGACTATGGCTACACCTTC; CDR3aa: CASRPPAGGDYGYTF
j_gene: TRBJ1-5; d_gene: .; abundance: .; v_gene: TRBV4-1; CDR3nt: TGCGCCAGCAGCCAAGATCCTGTCGGGGTCAGGAGCAATCAGCCCCAGCATTTT; CDR3aa: CASSQDPVGVRSNQPQHF
j_gene: TRBJ1-2; d_gene: .; abundance: .; v_gene: TRBV5-1; CDR3nt: TGCGCCAGCAGCCCCCCGTCGGGCAGGGGACACGGCTACACCTTC; CDR3aa: CASSPPSGRGHGYTF
j_gene: TRBJ1-1; d_gene: .; abundance: once; v_gene: TRBV2; CDR3nt: TGTGCCAGCACGCGGGGCGAGAACACTGAAGCTTTCTTT; CDR3aa: CASTRGENTEAFF
j_gene: TRBJ2-1; d_gene: TRBD2; abundance: .; v_gene: TRBV18; CDR3nt: TGTGCCAGCTCACCGAGGGAGACTAGCAGCAACAATGAGCAGTTCTTC; CDR3aa: CASSPRETSSNNEQFF
j_gene: TRBJ2-7; d_gene: TRBD2; abundance: .; v_gene: TRBV5-6; CDR3nt: TGTGCCAGTACGCCGGGACTAGGTTCCTACGAGCAGTACTTC; CDR3aa: CASTPGLGSYEQYF
j_gene: TRBJ2-3; d_gene: TRBD2; abundance: .; v_gene: TRBV30; CDR3nt: TGTGCCTGGAGTAGCGAGCGGGAGGCGACAGATACGCAGTATTTT; CDR3aa: CAWSSEREATDTQYF
j_gene: TRBJ2-5; d_gene: .; abundance: once; v_gene: TRBV15; CDR3nt: TGTGCCACCAGCAGAGATTGGAGGGCAGTTAGAGAGACCCAGTACTTC; CDR3aa: CATSRDWRAVRETQYF
j_gene: TRBJ2-3; d_gene: .; abundance: .; v_gene: TRBV18; CDR3nt: TGTGCCAGCTCACCGGCCTGGACGCAGTATTTT; CDR3aa: CASSPAWTQYF
j_gene: TRBJ1-5; d_gene: TRBD1; abundance: once; v_gene: TRBV19; CDR3nt: TGTGCCAGTAGCCGGCAGGGGGCGAACAATCAGCCCCAGCATTTT; CDR3aa: CASSRQGANNQPQHF
j_gene: TRBJ2-2; d_gene: .; abundance: .; v_gene: TRBV28; CDR3nt: TGTGCCAGCGATGACATAGGATCCGGGGAGCTGTTTTTT; CDR3aa: CASDDIGSGELFF
j_gene: TRBJ1-1; d_gene: TRBD1; abundance: .; v_gene: TRBV28; CDR3nt: TGTGCCAGCAGGCCTTTTACAGGGGGCCAGATCGACACTGAAGCTTTCTTT; CDR3aa: CASRPFTGGQIDTEAFF
j_gene: TRBJ1-5; d_gene: .; abundance: .; v_gene: TRBV6-1; CDR3nt: TGTGCCAGCAGCCCAGGGGAAAATAGCAATCAGCCCCAGCATTTT; CDR3aa: CASSPGENSNQPQHF
j_gene: TRBJ2-2; d_gene: .; abundance: .; v_gene: TRBV9; CDR3nt: TGTGCCAGCAGCGTAGTCCCCCGGGGAGGGGGTTTGAACACCGGGGAGCTGTTTTTT; CDR3aa: CASSVVPRGGGLNTGELFF
j_gene: TRBJ2-2; d_gene: .; abundance: .; v_gene: TRBV2; CDR3nt: TGTGCCAGCAGTGAGCGCGGATACACCGGGGAGCTGTTTTTT; CDR3aa: CASSERGYTGELFF
j_gene: TRBJ1-1; d_gene: .; abundance: .; v_gene: TRBV19; CDR3nt: TGTGCCAGTACCACGGGGAAGGTGGATGTCACTGAAGCTTTCTTT; CDR3aa: CASTTGKVDVTEAFF
j_gene: TRBJ1-2; d_gene: TRBD1; abundance: .; v_gene: TRBV9; CDR3nt: TGTGCCAGCAGCGCCTGGGACAGGGGGGGTGGCTACACCTTC; CDR3aa: CASSAWDRGGGYTF
j_gene: TRBJ1-2; d_gene: .; abundance: .; v_gene: TRBV5-4; CDR3nt: TGTGCCAGCAGCTTACCAGGGGCCAACTATGGCTACACCTTC; CDR3aa: CASSLPGANYGYTF
j_gene: TRBJ1-6; d_gene: .; abundance: .; v_gene: TRBV11-2; CDR3nt: TGTGCCAGCAGCACAGGTAGCTCCTATAATTCACCCCTCCACTTT; CDR3aa: CASSTGSSYNSPLHF
j_gene: TRBJ2-3; d_gene: .; abundance: few; v_gene: TRBV9; CDR3nt: TGTGCCAGCAGCCTTAGGACGGGAGACACAGATACGCAGTATTTT; CDR3aa: CASSLRTGDTDTQYF
j_gene: TRBJ1-1; d_gene: .; abundance: .; v_gene: TRBV30; CDR3nt: TGTGCCTGGAATCTCAGGGCCTTGAGTGCTGAAGCTTTCTTT; CDR3aa: CAWNLRALSAEAFF
j_gene: TRBJ2-5; d_gene: .; abundance: few; v_gene: TRBV19; CDR3nt: TGTGCCAGTAGTATGTCGGGGGGCCGGGCCCAAGAGACCCAGTACTTC; CDR3aa: CASSMSGGRAQETQYF
j_gene: TRBJ2-7; d_gene: TRBD2; abundance: .; v_gene: TRBV7-9; CDR3nt: TGTGCCGGGGCGAGGGTGGGAGGGCCCTACGAGCAGTACTTC; CDR3aa: CAGARVGGPYEQYF
j_gene: TRBJ1-5; d_gene: .; abundance: .; v_gene: TRBV21-1; CDR3nt: TGTGCCAGCAGCAAAAACCGACAGGGGGCGGGCAATCAGCCCCAGCATTTT; CDR3aa: CASSKNRQGAGNQPQHF
j_gene: TRBJ2-7; d_gene: .; abundance: .; v_gene: TRBV19; CDR3nt: TGTGCCAGTAGTATTTTGGACAGACCCTACGAGCAGTACTTC; CDR3aa: CASSILDRPYEQYF
j_gene: TRBJ2-2; d_gene: TRBD2; abundance: .; v_gene: TRBV18; CDR3nt: TGTGCCAGCTCACCGCAAAGCGGGAGGGCGTCTGGGGAGCTGTTTTTT; CDR3aa: CASSPQSGRASGELFF
j_gene: TRBJ2-4; d_gene: TRBD2; abundance: .; v_gene: TRBV4-2; CDR3nt: TGTGCCAGCAGCCAAGAGTTTACTAGCGGGGCCAAAAACATTCAGTACTTC; CDR3aa: CASSQEFTSGAKNIQYF
j_gene: TRBJ2-3; d_gene: TRBD1; abundance: .; v_gene: TRBV15; CDR3nt: TGTGCCACCAGCAGGACAGGGAACCGATACACAGATACGCAGTATTTT; CDR3aa: CATSRTGNRYTDTQYF
j_gene: TRBJ2-2; d_gene: .; abundance: .; v_gene: TRBV6-1; CDR3nt: TGTGCCAGCAGTTCGGGTTCGACCGGGGAGCTGTTTTTT; CDR3aa: CASSSGSTGELFF
j_gene: TRBJ2-7; d_gene: .; abundance: few; v_gene: TRBV7-7; CDR3nt: TGTGCTAGCAGCTTCGGGGTACCAGAAGGGAGGCCCAGCTCCTACGAGCAGTACTTC; CDR3aa: CASSFGVPEGRPSSYEQYF
j_gene: TRBJ2-6; d_gene: TRBD1; abundance: .; v_gene: TRBV5-4; CDR3nt: TGTGCCAGCAGCTCAGGGGGCTCTGGGGCCAACGTCCTGACTTTC; CDR3aa: CASSSGGSGANVLTF
j_gene: TRBJ2-3; d_gene: .; abundance: .; v_gene: TRBV5-6; CDR3nt: TGTGCCAGCAGCTTGGCCTGGGGCGGGGGCACAGATACGCAGTATTTT; CDR3aa: CASSLAWGGGTDTQYF
j_gene: TRBJ2-1; d_gene: TRBD2; abundance: few; v_gene: TRBV5-4; CDR3nt: TGTGCCAGCAGCCGGACTAGCGGACACAATGAGCAGTTCTTC; CDR3aa: CASSRTSGHNEQFF
j_gene: TRBJ2-1; d_gene: .; abundance: .; v_gene: TRBV7-8; CDR3nt: TGTGCCAGCAGCCTTGAGTTTAGCTCCTACAATGAGCAGTTCTTC; CDR3aa: CASSLEFSSYNEQFF
j_gene: TRBJ2-1; d_gene: .; abundance: few; v_gene: TRBV5-1; CDR3nt: TGCGCCAGCAGCCCTTGGACTCACAGCTCCTACAATGAGCAGTTCTTC; CDR3aa: CASSPWTHSSYNEQFF
j_gene: TRBJ2-1; d_gene: TRBD2; abundance: few; v_gene: TRBV29-1; CDR3nt: TGCAGCGCGCAAAAAGGAGGACTAGCGAGCAATGAGCAGTTCTTC; CDR3aa: CSAQKGGLASNEQFF
j_gene: TRBJ2-3; d_gene: TRBD2; abundance: once; v_gene: TRBV7-2; CDR3nt: TGTGCCAGCAGCTTAAAGGAAAGCGGGGGATCCACAGATACGCAGTATTTT; CDR3aa: CASSLKESGGSTDTQYF
j_gene: TRBJ1-6; d_gene: .; abundance: .; v_gene: TRBV27; CDR3nt: TGTGCCAGCAGTTCAGAACAGAGCTCCTATAATTCACCCCTCCACTTT; CDR3aa: CASSSEQSSYNSPLHF
j_gene: TRBJ2-1; d_gene: .; abundance: .; v_gene: TRBV5-4; CDR3nt: TGTGCCAGCAGCCATGCGGGACAGATATACAATGAGCAGTTCTTC; CDR3aa: CASSHAGQIYNEQFF
j_gene: TRBJ2-7; d_gene: TRBD2; abundance: .; v_gene: TRBV6-1; CDR3nt: TGTGCCAGCAGAATAGCGGGGGAATCTGTGCAGTACTTC; CDR3aa: CASRIAGESVQYF
j_gene: TRBJ1-4; d_gene: .; abundance: .; v_gene: TRBV19; CDR3nt: TGTGCCAGTACCCGAGGACAGACAACTAATGAAAAACTGTTTTTT; CDR3aa: CASTRGQTTNEKLFF
j_gene: TRBJ2-5; d_gene: TRBD2; abundance: few; v_gene: TRBV30; CDR3nt: TGTGCCTGGAGTGTACAAGCGGGAGATTATCAGACCCAGTACTTC; CDR3aa: CAWSVQAGDYQTQYF
j_gene: TRBJ1-5; d_gene: TRBD1; abundance: .; v_gene: TRBV19; CDR3nt: TGTGCCAGTAGTATGACAGGGGATATAGGGCAGCCCCAGCATTTT; CDR3aa: CASSMTGDIGQPQHF
j_gene: TRBJ2-3; d_gene: TRBD2; abundance: .; v_gene: TRBV5-1; CDR3nt: TGCGCCAGCAGTGTCGGGACTAGCGGGAGAGGGGCACTCACAGATACGCAGTATTTT; CDR3aa: CASSVGTSGRGALTDTQYF
j_gene: TRBJ2-1; d_gene: TRBD1; abundance: .; v_gene: TRBV27; CDR3nt: TGTGCCAGCAGTTTCACAGGGGGCAGGTACAATGAGCAGTTCTTC; CDR3aa: CASSFTGGRYNEQFF